This TCR beta chain was found in a study of blood T cell repertoires in COVID-19. Study information: Sites in the United States, Italy and Spain provided acute and convalescent COVID-19 samples. From T cells, B-cell-depleted T cells, or PBMCs came the material, which was cDNA or gDNA.

One Seattle source followed patients from active infection through their disease course. Germline V gene sequence: CDR1 SGHVS, CDR2 FQNEAQ. Trimming shortened V by 5 bases and J by 7 bases, and 21 bases separated the two germline ends. This CDR3 has 16 amino acids. Authors' methods: By means of reference gene primer amplification, nucleated cell counts were estimated. The data were produced by immunoSEQ multiplex PCR, yet TCRdb's version contains in-frame clones alone and is incomplete. V, J and clone size are those of that table, while D and trimming were read from the DNA. The sample has about 240,000 clones, roughly 85% seen once.

This TCR derives from a man aged 50-59 years with COVID-19, enrolled during active disease. The sample consisted of peripheral blood. The rearrangement joins TRBV7-8 to TRBJ2-1; D remains ambiguous. The CDR3 loop is CASSPLLVATGNEQFF. CDR3 DNA: TGTGCCAGCAGCCCACTACTGGTTGCAACTGGGAATGAGCAGTTCTTC.